This T cell receptor (beta chain) stems from a study of cytomegalovirus exposure and HLA in healthy donors. With regard to this clone: Its target is not known.

The CDR3 runs to 15 residues. Germline V CDR1 and CDR2: MNHEY, SMNVEV (reference sequence). With 5 bases removed from V and 5 bases from J, the gap between germline ends came to 19 bases. Clones were read by immunoSEQ multiplex PCR, and TCRdb kept only the in-frame ones, dropping some. Seen here are about 130,000 clones, 94% observed once, and the top ten hold approximately 1.8%. It was the approximately 130-subject validation cohort, separate from the roughly 700-subject first cohort, to which the donors belonged. Overall study findings and caveats: Cytomegalovirus-associated status was assigned to 150 or so TCR beta chains. Usually a TCR sequence was rare, but some public TCRs were found in many donors.

This chain uses TRBV27 with TRBJ2-7, with D perhaps TRBD1 (7 bases). The TCR originated in a young man in good health and CMV-seropositive. Sequenced: PBMCs. The CDR3 loop reads CASSPQGGVRHEQYF. The CDR3 DNA reads as TGTGCCAGCAGTCCGCAGGGGGGAGTTCGGCACGAGCAGTACTTC.